These 7 T cell receptor beta chains originate from one sample sequenced in a study of T-cell memory formation after mild COVID-19 listed by TCRdb under 2021. The library was built by means of 5' RACE. The sequencing machine was an Illumina NovaSeq 6000. TCRdb reanalyzed the raw reads on its own, using fastp at Q25 for trimming and MiXCR for clone calling, and kept in-frame beta chains. CDR3 protein sequences are deduplicated, and each keeps its most common genes and DNA. The sample has 250,000 to 300,000 distinct CDR3 sequences on record, roughly 15% of them singletons. The ten largest clones represent roughly 20% of the sample. The sequenced sample consisted of PBMCs or a T cell subset sorted from them (not recorded which). These receptors were obtained from a man aged 18 to 30 who had mild COVID-19 (a few samples of this study predate the infection). The sample titles of this study are shuffled in the database, so cell type and time point are left out; the donor was told from shared clones.

This clonotype came up a few times. This chain links TRBV12-3 or TRBV12-4 with TRBJ2-3; the D gene is possibly TRBD2 (6 bases). The CDR3 consists of 17 residues. The V end was cut by 3 bases, the J end by 1 base, with 17 bases between. The CDR3, as DNA: TGTGCCAGCAGTTTGTGGTTGCGGGGTGAGGGCACAGATACGCAGTATTTT. It codes for CASSLWLRGEGTDTQYF.

This chain links TRBV24-1 with TRBJ2-1; TRBD1 might be the D (5 bases). This CDR3 spans 14 amino acids. Germline loops: CDR1 KGHDR, CDR2 SFDVKD. Trimming stripped 9 bases from V and 0 bases from J, with 11 bases between. CDR3 loop: CATQGLSSYNEQFF. CDR3 bases: TGTGCCACCCAGGGCCTGAGCTCCTACAATGAGCAGTTCTTC.

The V gene is TRBV7-8, the J gene TRBJ1-3, with D unresolved. Germline-derived CDR1 and CDR2 are SGHVS and FQNEAQ. V lost 5 bases, J lost 1 base, and 9 bases lay in between. CDR3 length: 14 amino acids. CDR3 loop: CASSLTVSGNTIYF. The CDR3 bases are TGTGCCAGCAGCCTTACGGTTTCTGGAAACACCATATATTTT. Drawing the rest from reference TRBV7-8 and TRBJ1-3, the complete variable domain is GAGVSQSPRYKVAKRGQDVALRCDPISGHVSLFWYQQALGQGPEFLTYFQNEAQLDKSGLPSDRFFAERPEGSVSTLKIQRTQQEDSAVYLCASSLTVSGNTIYFGEGSWLTVV.

The chain joins TRBV7-3 to TRBJ2-5, with D maybe TRBD1 (6 bases). Germline CDR1 and CDR2: SGHTA and FQGTGA. The ends were cut back, 5 bases at V and 5 bases at J, with 12 bases in the middle. The CDR3 loop spans 13 amino acids. In nucleotides, the CDR3 is TGTGCCAGCAGCGCCCAGGGGTGGGAGACCCAGTACTTC. It translates to CASSAQGWETQYF.

This clonotype was detected ten times or more. V is TRBV7-2 and J is TRBJ1-5; 7 positions agree with TRBD1. This CDR3 has 15 amino acids. The V gene's germline CDR1 is SGHTA and CDR2 FQGNSA. Trimming at V came to 4 bases and at J to 3 bases, leaving 6 bases not matched to a gene. In DNA, the CDR3 is TGTGCCAGCAGCTCAGGGGGACGGGACAATCAGCCCCAGCATTTT. Translation: CASSSGGRDNQPQHF.

The table lists this clonotype with a few counts. The chain carries TRBV7-3 and TRBJ2-1; a weak D match, TRBD2 (5 bases). V lost 4 bases, J lost 0 bases, and 13 bases lay in between. The CDR3 totals 16 residues. Germline CDR1 SGHTA, CDR2 FQGTGA. The CDR3 sequence: CASSSRTDSSYNEQFF. In nucleotides, the CDR3 is TGTGCCAGCAGCTCAAGGACTGACTCCTCCTACAATGAGCAGTTCTTC.

This clonotype was found a few times. The chain uses TRBV7-9 and TRBJ2-1; D unclear. The CDR3 runs to 13 residues. The germline gives CDR1 SEHNR, CDR2 FQNEAQ (reference sequence). Trimming shortened V by 0 bases and J by 9 bases, and 9 bases separated the two germline ends. CDR3 DNA sequence: TGTGCCAGCAGCTTAGCGGGGAACGGTGAGCAGTTCTTC. Amino acid sequence: CASSLAGNGEQFF. Complete variable domain (other parts from reference TRBV7-9 and TRBJ2-1): DTGVSQNPRHKITKRGQNVTFRCDPISEHNRLYWYRQTLGQGPEFLTYFQNEAQLEKSRLLSDRFSAERPKGSFSTLEIQRTEQGDSAMYLCASSLAGNGEQFFGPGTRLTVL.